This TCR beta chain was identified during a study of T cell responses to AZD1222 COVID-19 vaccine. Regarding the study as a whole: Sampling that yielded the repertoires occurred only after the peak T cell response. CD4 TCRs associated with vaccination spanned spike, dominating at 160-218 and 743-854. Two AZD1222 administrations were followed by greater Spike-specific TCR breadth and depth.

Regarding this clone: Its antigen is not known.

Libraries were prepared by immunoSEQ multiplex PCR; TCRdb keeps only in-frame clonotypes and omits some of them. The table lists 200,000 or so clones, 85% to 90% of them singletons. V was shortened by 1 base and J by 3 bases, with 12 bases between the two germline ends. Germline V gives CDR1 LGHNA, CDR2 YNFKEQ. This CDR3 has 15 amino acids. The sequenced sample was peripheral blood, obtained on day 0 of AZD1222 vaccination. This sequence was found in an adult in good health. The J gene is TRBJ1-2, the V gene TRBV4-2; D unclear. CDR3 coding DNA: TGTGCCAGCAGCCAAGTTCATGGCAGTTACTATGGCTACACCTTC. Translated, it gives CASSQVHGSYYGYTF.